Given below is one T cell receptor (beta chain) in context. No antigen is known for it. This record belongs to a study of cytomegalovirus exposure and HLA in healthy donors (dated 2017 in TCRdb). With respect to the entire study: An earlier analysis of some 500 of the donors reported roughly 270 Gb of sequence data and 120 million or so unique TCR beta sequences from about 200 million T cells. An early release that covered about 600 HLA-typed donors contained about 300 gigabases of sequencing data and tens of millions of unique TCR sequences. Of the approximately 400 genotyped donors, roughly 85% fell in the genetic ancestry cluster associated with self-reported Caucasian donors. The aim of the study was to test whether cataloging public T cell receptors could identify signatures of past pathogen exposure. The T cell repertoires of under 700 subjects were profiled by immunosequencing and related to cytomegalovirus serostatus. Along with the approximately 700-subject first cohort, a separate validation cohort of over a hundred different subjects was used. High-throughput TCR immunosequencing, statistical association of individual TCRs with disease status, and machine learning were combined to predict cytomegalovirus infection status. In a later analysis, previously published TCR beta repertoires from roughly 710 donors were re-analyzed and high-resolution HLA genotyping was added so that TCR occurrence patterns could be studied. The later analysis used no new phenotypic data to find candidate immune exposures, relying instead on TCR beta sequences and their occurrence across donors. To decide whether each TCR beta V gene segment behaved as functional or pseudogenic, an earlier analysis of fewer than 750 of the donors relied on high-throughput TCR beta sequencing. Donor age, sex, ethnicity and CMV serostatus were compiled alongside the repertoire data. A later genetic analysis took genome-wide SNP genotypes for 398 of the 666 donors and used that subset as a discovery cohort. Every discovery cohort repertoire had been produced on one sequencing platform. HLA typing covered class I and class II loci at four-digit resolution. The number of typed donors differed by locus: about 620-640 for A, B, C, DRB1 and DQB1; some 500 for DQA1; fewer than 610 for DPA1; and around 470 for DPB1. About five DR-DQ haplotypes were handled as single units for association and clustering, since linkage in the cohort was strong. Among roughly 400 genotyped donors of the cohort, an average of around 240,000 unique TCR beta nucleotide sequences were sequenced per donor, approximately 20% of them non-productive.

V was cut back by 1 base and J by 6 bases, leaving a gap of 9 bases between them. The CDR3 contains 14 residues, cysteine and phenylalanine counted. The read is trimmed to its CDR3 DNA, 42 bases read in frame from base 1. The germline V gene specifies SGHTA as CDR1 and FQGTGA as CDR2. The cohort was made up of under 800 healthy bone marrow donors. At the time of sampling, every cohort member was nominally healthy, though immune exposures that went unrecorded were likely present. The donor was CMV seropositive and was included in the group of 290 or so seropositive cohort members. A peripheral blood sample was provided by each donor, and peripheral blood mononuclear cells were used for TCR beta sequencing. Genomic DNA was extracted from the blood cell samples with the Qiagen DNeasy Blood Extraction Kit. The library was built by means of the immunoSEQ multiplex PCR assay. For the multiplex PCR, a mixture combining 60 forward primers for TCR Vbeta segments and 13 reverse primers for TCR Jbeta segments was used. A multiplex PCR assay on genomic DNA amplified the CDR3 region of rearranged TCR beta genes. The amplified TCR beta libraries were sequenced on the Illumina HiSeq System as 87-base-pair reads. Processing in the source paper ran as follows. In a later analysis, 70 million to 95 million unique TCR beta chains were counted across the approximately 640 repertoires, and around 10 million of these chains were shared by at least two donors. To remove PCR and sequencing errors, raw reads were error-corrected and collapsed into unique sequences using a nearest-neighbor algorithm that merged closely related sequences. Alignment of CDR3 sequences to IMGT reference sequences was used to assign V, D and J gene segments. For a sequence to be retained, a match of at least six nucleotides to both a V gene segment and a J gene segment was required. Rearrangements were classified as productive when the CDR3 lacked stop codons and remained in frame with V and J, and all other rearrangements were classified as non-productive. Following IMGT convention, CDR3 was defined as the stretch from the second conserved V-encoded cysteine to the conserved J-encoded phenylalanine. The earlier analysis of some 600 of the donors excluded sequences that lacked an unambiguous match to a single V gene segment. In an earlier analysis of about 590 of the donors, a V segment was called functional when productive rearrangements were above 56.7%, and segregating when the standard deviation between donors exceeded 5%. A statistical classification framework was built for diagnosing cytomegalovirus status from the catalog of TCR beta chain sequences. A later analysis assigned V and J genes by comparing TCR nucleotide sequences with IMGT/GENE-DB human TR gene sequences. A later analysis assigned CDR3 sequences and most-parsimonious VDJ recombination scenarios with the TCRdist pipeline. In a later analysis, every TCR beta chain was defined by the combination of its CDR3 amino acid sequence and its V-gene family, and reads without a unique V-gene family were dropped. In a later analysis, a few hundred highly shared, low-generation-probability nucleotide sequences were removed to address suspected cross-contamination and a sequencing artifact. In a later analysis, a clonal expansion index for each public chain was calculated from normalized within-repertoire ranks of inferred template counts. In a later analysis, generation probabilities were computed using a VDJ recombination model fitted to out-of-frame rearrangements, and the results were checked against IGoR. In a later analysis, TCR-TCR, TCR-HLA and TCR-CMV co-occurrence was scored with hypergeometric tests, and a repertoire-size bias correction was applied to TCR pairs. False discovery rates were estimated in a later analysis by permuting HLA or CMV assignments 20 times. A later analysis grouped co-occurring TCRs with DBSCAN, adding TCRdist sequence similarity when clustering within HLA-allele-positive subsets. Repertoires with fewer than 30,000 or more than 120,000 public chains, plus five repertoires with anomalous nucleotide sharing, were excluded from co-occurrence clustering. Entries here come from immuneACCESS through TCRdb and include only in-frame sequences with V and J called. Some clones fail to appear in such tables; in the studies checked, an unresolved V gene covers under half of the shortfall, and the cause of the remainder is unknown. V and J calls and clone size come straight from that table; D and trimming were deduced from the DNA. In this sample's table one finds roughly 30,000 clones. Clones ranked in the top ten supply around 3.3% of the sample.

Beyond this particular receptor, the publication reports: The classifier was reported to diagnose cytomegalovirus status with high specificity and sensitivity in both the original and validation cohorts. The 87-base-pair reads could not distinguish some IMGT-functional V segments, including TRBV6-2 and TRBV6-3, so those segments were excluded. According to a later analysis, parvovirus B19, influenza, CMV and Epstein-Barr virus appeared linked to several top co-occurrence clusters. Correlated functional status among segregating V segments might be attributable to linkage disequilibrium, but an unknown experimental factor could not be ruled out. A cluster of highly shared sequence variants was judged likely to be a technical artifact of the sequencing pipeline. The presence/absence analyses assumed that sequencing depth was roughly uniform across donors, and that assumption may not be true. In a later analysis, TCR association rates were found to vary across HLA loci, with the most associated TCRs seen for DRB1 alleles and the fewest for HLA-C alleles. In vitro tests confirmed that a few of the cytomegalovirus-associated TCR beta chains recognize cytomegalovirus antigens. In a later analysis, HLA-associated TCR beta chains showed more clonal expansion and lower generation probabilities than non-associated chains that were equally common. Because some donors lacked HLA typing at each locus, the association tests relied only on the typed subset. It was suggested by the authors that the approach could potentially be generalized to other disease states and immunological phenotypes. Most TCR sequences were seen in very few donors, while some public TCRs were found in many individuals. In a later analysis, about 17,000 TCR beta sequences were associated with specific HLA alleles at a false discovery rate of 0.05. The earlier analysis of almost 600 of the donors excluded 15 to 20 rarely observed V segments, including chromosome 9 orphons, because counts were too low. In a later genetic analysis, fewer N-insertions in productive TCRs were reported among donors in an Asian-associated ancestry cluster than the roughly 700-donor mean. The study listed 150 to 200 TCR beta chains as associated with cytomegalovirus. A further reported finding was that TCR beta sequences accurately predicted the HLA-A and HLA-B alleles for most subjects in the first cohort. According to a later analysis, most CMV-associated TCR beta chains appeared to be HLA-restricted, and the HLA associations seemed to be driven largely by CMV exposure. In an earlier analysis of over 550 of the donors, most TCR beta V segments were observed in productive rearrangements about 87% or about 30% of the time, broadly matching IMGT annotations. Assigning TCR associations to individual alleles was difficult when HLA alleles, especially DR and DQ, strongly co-occurred. In this cohort, only TCR beta chains were sequenced, and detectable features were limited by the absence of alpha or paired-chain data. In a later genetic analysis, a missense DCLRE1C variant was associated with V-gene and J-gene trimming of TCR beta chains, and the association was replicated in an independent cohort. For the cohort, immune exposure information was limited to CMV serostatus.

What was sequenced was PBMCs. The TCR sequence derives from a woman between 40 and 50 years old in good health and CMV-seropositive. The chain employs TRBV7-3 and TRBJ2-2; TRBD2 is a weak D gene call, 6 bases matching. The DNA reads TGTGCCAGCAGCTTAATCGGGGACTCCGGGGAGCTGTTTTTT. The encoded protein is CASSLIGDSGELFF.